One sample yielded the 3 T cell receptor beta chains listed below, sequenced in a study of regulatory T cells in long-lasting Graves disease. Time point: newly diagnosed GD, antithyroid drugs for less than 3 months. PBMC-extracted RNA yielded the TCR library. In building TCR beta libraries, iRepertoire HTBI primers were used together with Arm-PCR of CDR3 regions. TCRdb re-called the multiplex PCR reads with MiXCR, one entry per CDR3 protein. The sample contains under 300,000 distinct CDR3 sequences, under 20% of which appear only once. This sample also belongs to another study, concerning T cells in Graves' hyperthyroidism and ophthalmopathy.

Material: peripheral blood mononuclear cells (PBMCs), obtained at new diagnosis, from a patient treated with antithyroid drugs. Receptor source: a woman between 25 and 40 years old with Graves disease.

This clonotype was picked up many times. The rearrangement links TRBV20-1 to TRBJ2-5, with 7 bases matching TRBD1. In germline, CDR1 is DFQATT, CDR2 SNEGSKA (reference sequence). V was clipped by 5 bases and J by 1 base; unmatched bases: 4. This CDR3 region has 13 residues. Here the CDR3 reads CSAGQAFQETQYF. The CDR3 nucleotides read TGCAGTGCTGGACAGGCATTCCAAGAGACCCAGTACTTC.

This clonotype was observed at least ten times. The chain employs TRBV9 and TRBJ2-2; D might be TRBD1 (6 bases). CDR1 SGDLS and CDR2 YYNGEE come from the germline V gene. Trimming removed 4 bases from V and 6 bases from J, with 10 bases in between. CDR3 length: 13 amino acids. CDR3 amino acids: CASSSQGSGELFF. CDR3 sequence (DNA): TGTGCCAGCAGCTCACAGGGCTCCGGGGAGCTGTTTTTT.

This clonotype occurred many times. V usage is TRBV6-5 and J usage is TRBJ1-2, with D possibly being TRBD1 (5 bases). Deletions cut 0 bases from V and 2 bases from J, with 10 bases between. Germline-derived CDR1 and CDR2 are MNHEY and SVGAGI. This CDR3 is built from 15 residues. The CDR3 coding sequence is TGTGCCAGCAGTTACTCCGTAACAGGAAACTATGGCTACACCTTC. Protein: CASSYSVTGNYGYTF.